This T cell receptor (beta chain) was captured by sequencing in a study of T-cell memory formation after mild COVID-19. The study, taken as a whole, reports: SARS-CoV-2 specificity of second-wave clones peaking day 37 was unconfirmed. For contracting clones, CD4+ ones sat mainly in CM and EM, CD8+ in EMRA. Within pre-infection memory, some responding clones were found, suggesting cross-reactive memory joined.

A note on this clonotype: Its antigen is unknown.

From 5'RACE with constant-segment primers came TCR alpha and TCR beta cDNA libraries that carried sample barcodes and UMIs. Each CDR3 protein is one row after TCRdb ran MiXCR on the 5' RACE reads. The sample includes around 130,000 distinct CDR3 sequences, approximately 5.9% of them seen just once. V lost 0 bases to trimming and J lost 3 bases; unmatched junction nucleotides: 3. Germline V gene sequence: CDR1 MNHEY, CDR2 SVGAGI. This CDR3 is 17 amino acids long. The chain recombines TRBV6-5 with TRBJ2-1; 12 positions agree with TRBD2. The clonotype originates from an adult woman who had mild COVID-19 (a few samples of this study predate the infection). Cell type and time point are not known. Sequenced input: PBMCs or a T cell subset sorted from them (not recorded which). The CDR3 sequence: CASSYSLAGGYYNEQFF. CDR3 nucleotides: TGTGCCAGCAGTTACTCCCTAGCGGGAGGGTACTACAATGAGCAGTTCTTC.